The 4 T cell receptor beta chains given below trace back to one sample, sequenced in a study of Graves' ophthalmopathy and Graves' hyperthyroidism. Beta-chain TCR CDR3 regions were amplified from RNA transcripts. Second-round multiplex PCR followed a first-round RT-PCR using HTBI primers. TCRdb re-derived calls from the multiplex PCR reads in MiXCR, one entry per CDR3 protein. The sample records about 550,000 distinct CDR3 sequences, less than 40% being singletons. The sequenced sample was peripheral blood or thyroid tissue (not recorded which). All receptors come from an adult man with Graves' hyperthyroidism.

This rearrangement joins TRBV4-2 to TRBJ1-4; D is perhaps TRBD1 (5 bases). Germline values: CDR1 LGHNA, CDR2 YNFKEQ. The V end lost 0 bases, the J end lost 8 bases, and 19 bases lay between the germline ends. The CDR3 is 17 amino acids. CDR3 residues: CASSQEMPLQGAEKLFF. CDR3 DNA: TGTGCCAGCAGCCAAGAGATGCCGCTCCAGGGAGCGGAAAAACTGTTTTTT.

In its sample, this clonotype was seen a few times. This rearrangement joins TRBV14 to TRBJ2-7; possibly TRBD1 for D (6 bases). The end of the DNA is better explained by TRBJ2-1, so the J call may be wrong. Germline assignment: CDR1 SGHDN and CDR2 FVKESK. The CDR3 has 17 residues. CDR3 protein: CASSQDTRDWGHNEQFF. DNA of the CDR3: TGTGCCAGCAGCCAAGATACTAGGGATTGGGGGCACAATGAGCAGTTCTTC.

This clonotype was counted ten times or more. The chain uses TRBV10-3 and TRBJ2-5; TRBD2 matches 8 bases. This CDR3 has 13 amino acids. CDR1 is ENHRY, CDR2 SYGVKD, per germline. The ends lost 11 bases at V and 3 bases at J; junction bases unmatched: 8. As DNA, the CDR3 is TGTGCCTCCGCACTAGCGGAGGAAGAGACCCAGTACTTC. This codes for CASALAEEETQYF.

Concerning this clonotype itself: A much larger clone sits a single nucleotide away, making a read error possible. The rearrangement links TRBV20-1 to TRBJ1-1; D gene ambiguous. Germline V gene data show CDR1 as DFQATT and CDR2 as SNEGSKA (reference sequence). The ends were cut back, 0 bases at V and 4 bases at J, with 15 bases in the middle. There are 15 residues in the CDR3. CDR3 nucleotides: TGCAGTGCTAGAGATCCGAGGGCACTTGGCACTGAAGCTTTCTTT. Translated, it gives CSARDPRALGTEAFF.